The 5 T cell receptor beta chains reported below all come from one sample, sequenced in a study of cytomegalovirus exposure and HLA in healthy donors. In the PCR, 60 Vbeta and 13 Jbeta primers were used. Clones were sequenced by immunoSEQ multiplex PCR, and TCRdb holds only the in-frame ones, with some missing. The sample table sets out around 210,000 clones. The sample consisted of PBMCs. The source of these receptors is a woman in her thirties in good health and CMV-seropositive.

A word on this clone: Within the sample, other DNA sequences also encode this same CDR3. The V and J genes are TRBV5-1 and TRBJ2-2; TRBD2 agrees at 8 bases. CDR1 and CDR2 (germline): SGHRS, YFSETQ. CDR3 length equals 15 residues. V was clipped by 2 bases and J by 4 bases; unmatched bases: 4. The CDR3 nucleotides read TGCGCCAGCAGCTTCCGGGGGGGCGTCACCGGGGAGCTGTTTTTT. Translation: CASSFRGGVTGELFF.

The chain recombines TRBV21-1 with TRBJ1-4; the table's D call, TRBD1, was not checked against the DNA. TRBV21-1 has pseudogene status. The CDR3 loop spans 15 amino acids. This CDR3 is CASSDRQATNEKLFF. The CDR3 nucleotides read TGTGCCAGCAGCGATAGACAGGCAACTAATGAAAAACTGTTTTTT.

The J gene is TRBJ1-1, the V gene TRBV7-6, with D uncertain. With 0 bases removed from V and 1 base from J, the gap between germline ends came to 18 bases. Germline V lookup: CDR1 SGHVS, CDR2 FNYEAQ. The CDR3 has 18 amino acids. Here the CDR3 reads CASSLALNKIRPNTEAFF. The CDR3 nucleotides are TGTGCCAGCAGCTTAGCGCTAAATAAGATCCGTCCGAACACTGAAGCTTTCTTT.

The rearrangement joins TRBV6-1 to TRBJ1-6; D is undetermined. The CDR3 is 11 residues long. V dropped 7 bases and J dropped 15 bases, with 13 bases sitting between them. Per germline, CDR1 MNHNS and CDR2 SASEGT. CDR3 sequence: CASIAGLHLHF. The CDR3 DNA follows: TGTGCCAGCATCGCAGGCCTTCACCTCCACTTT.

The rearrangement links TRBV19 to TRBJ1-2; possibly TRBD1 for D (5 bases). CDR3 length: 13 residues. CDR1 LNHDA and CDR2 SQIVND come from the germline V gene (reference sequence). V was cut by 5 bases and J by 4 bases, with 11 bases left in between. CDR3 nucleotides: TGTGCCAGTAGTGCGGGACCGGCCTATGGCTACACCTTC. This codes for CASSAGPAYGYTF.